The 24 T cell receptor beta chains reported below all come from one sample, sequenced in a study of shared clonotypes between healthy human individuals. Libraries were prepared by immunoSEQ multiplex PCR; TCRdb keeps only in-frame clonotypes and omits some of them. The sample has about 2 million clones, about 94% seen once; the top ten hold 0.9% to 1.5%. Selected positively for CCR7 and CD45RO-negative, naive CD8 cells excluded terminally differentiated effector memory CD45RA+ cells. Sequencing used naive CD8+ T cells sorted from blood. The receptor set was obtained from a man between 18 and 29 years old in good health.

J is TRBJ1-3 and V is TRBV7-9; D is undetermined. V lost 1 base to trimming and J lost 0 bases, with 10 bases between them. The CDR3 loop spans 16 amino acids. CDR1 and CDR2 (germline): SEHNR, FQNEAQ (reference sequence). CDR3 amino acids: CASSLVSTNSGNTIYF. The CDR3 DNA follows: TGTGCCAGCAGCTTAGTTTCCACTAACTCTGGAAACACCATATATTTT.

The V call is TRBV28, the J call TRBJ2-3; perhaps TRBD2 as D (5 bases). V gave up 7 bases and J gave up 3 bases, with 14 bases separating them. The CDR3 runs 14 residues. Germline V gene lookup returns CDR1 MDHEN and CDR2 SYDVKM. The CDR3 DNA is TGTGCCAGCACCCCCGAGGGCGGGACAGATACGCAGTATTTT. Protein product: CASTPEGGTDTQYF.

The gene calls are TRBV7-9 and TRBJ2-4; 7 positions agree with TRBD1. Per germline, CDR1 SEHNR and CDR2 FQNEAQ (reference sequence). The CDR3 is 18 residues long. Trimming cost V 4 bases and J 6 bases; bases outside gene matches: 18. The CDR3 is CASSSHQGRPGTVNIQYF. For the CDR3, the DNA is TGTGCCAGCAGCTCGCACCAAGGCAGACCCGGGACAGTAAACATTCAGTACTTC.

The V gene is TRBV11-2, the J gene TRBJ2-6; no definite D call. This CDR3 comprises 13 residues. The ends were cut back, 6 bases at V and 0 bases at J, with 3 bases in the middle. CDR1 is SGHAT, CDR2 FQNNGV, per germline. The CDR3 region is CASSNSGANVLTF. In DNA, the CDR3 is TGTGCCAGCAGTAACTCTGGGGCCAACGTCCTGACTTTC.

A word on this clone: With a much larger clone just one base away, this may be a read error. Other DNA sequences in this sample translate to the same CDR3. This sequence joins TRBV11-2 and TRBJ2-5, with no clear D. The germline gives CDR1 SGHAT, CDR2 FQNNGV. Trimming removed 5 bases at V and 1 base at J, with 2 bases between. This CDR3 is built from 11 residues. The CDR3 reads CASSPQETQYF. CDR3 nucleotide sequence: TGTGCCAGCAGCCCCCAAGAGACCCAGTACTTC.

The chain carries TRBV4-1 and TRBJ1-4; 8 positions agree with TRBD1. The trim removed 2 bases at V and 4 bases at J, leaving 6 bases unmatched. Per the germline V gene, CDR1 is MGHRA and CDR2 is YSYEKL. The CDR3 extends over 16 amino acids. CDR3 in amino acids: CASSQRRGLDNEKLFF. The CDR3 coding sequence is TGCGCCAGCAGCCAACGCAGGGGGCTTGATAATGAAAAACTGTTTTTT.

The CDR3 loop is CASSQEDRGVGYTF. CDR3 nucleotide sequence: TGTGCCAGCAGCCAAGAGGACAGGGGGGTTGGCTACACCTTC. The chain is built from TRBV4-2 and TRBJ1-2; 10 nucleotides match TRBD1. Germline V gene sequence: CDR1 LGHNA, CDR2 YNFKEQ. This CDR3 is 14 amino acids long. V dropped 0 bases and J dropped 7; count of bases not matched to a gene: 2.

This clone was detected only once. The V and J genes are TRBV9 and TRBJ2-1; D perhaps matches TRBD1 (6 bases). V was trimmed by 4 bases and J by 5 bases, leaving 16 bases between them. The germline V gene has CDR1 SGDLS and CDR2 YYNGEE. This CDR3 spans 15 amino acids. The CDR3 DNA is TGTGCCAGCAGCCCCCGCGGACAGCTTGACAATGAGCAGTTCTTC. As protein: CASSPRGQLDNEQFF.

This chain joins TRBV5-6 and TRBJ1-4; D unclear. The V end lost 4 bases, the J end lost 1 base, and 2 bases lay between the germline ends. Germline V gene data show CDR1 as SGHDT and CDR2 as YYEEEE. The CDR3 is made up of 12 amino acids. In DNA form, the CDR3 reads TGTGCCAGCAGCCAAACTAATGAAAAACTGTTTTTT. Its protein is CASSQTNEKLFF.

The CDR3 is CASSSPGLAVEQFF. The CDR3 coding sequence is TGTGCCAGCAGCTCTCCGGGACTAGCGGTTGAGCAGTTCTTC. The rearrangement uses TRBV9 and TRBJ2-1; 11 nucleotides match TRBD2. This CDR3 is built from 14 residues. CDR1 and CDR2 (germline): SGDLS, YYNGEE. J gave up 9 bases and V 4 bases, and 6 bases lay outside the gene matches.

V usage is TRBV7-9 and J usage is TRBJ2-7, with D possibly matching TRBD2 (5 bases). V lost 1 base and J lost 5, with 12 bases in between. The CDR3 loop spans 14 amino acids. CDR1 SEHNR and CDR2 FQNEAQ come from the germline V gene (reference sequence). Here the CDR3 reads CASSLEEVVHEQYF. In nucleotides, the CDR3 is TGTGCCAGCAGCTTAGAGGAGGTCGTCCACGAGCAGTACTTC.

The chain uses TRBV19 and TRBJ2-4; D not resolved. The CDR3 consists of 14 residues. The germline gives CDR1 LNHDA, CDR2 SQIVND (reference sequence). The ends were cut back, 2 bases at V and 6 bases at J, with 11 bases in the middle. This CDR3 is CASSIRHGLNIQYF. Here the CDR3 DNA reads TGTGCCAGTAGTATACGACACGGATTAAACATTCAGTACTTC.

CDR3 in amino acids: CATQEGTAYEQYF. The CDR3 DNA follows: TGTGCCACCCAAGAAGGGACCGCCTACGAGCAGTACTTC. V is TRBV19 and J is TRBJ2-7; D is tentatively TRBD1 or TRBD2 (5 bases each). Germline CDR1 LNHDA, CDR2 SQIVND (reference sequence). The CDR3 totals 13 residues. The V gene lost 10 bases and the J gene lost 2 bases, with 15 bases spanning the gap.

The rearrangement links TRBV5-1 to TRBJ2-1; 8 nucleotides agree with TRBD2. The CDR3 has 15 amino acids. Germline V CDR1 and CDR2: SGHRS, YFSETQ. V lost 4 bases and J lost 8; bases outside the gene matches: 11. CDR3 coding DNA: TGCGCCAGCAGCCCCGGGACTAGGGGTCTTTATGAGCAGTTCTTC. Protein product: CASSPGTRGLYEQFF.

J is TRBJ1-1 and V is TRBV10-3, with D possibly matching TRBD1 (5 bases). The CDR3 is 14 amino acids. V shed 2 bases and J shed 5 bases, with 12 bases lying between them. CDR1 is ENHRY, CDR2 SYGVKD, per germline. The CDR3 DNA follows: TGTGCCATCAGTGAGGCCCAGGGTGAGACTGAAGCTTTCTTT. Protein product: CAISEAQGETEAFF.

With regard to this clone: This sample also contains other DNA sequences that code for the same CDR3. The chain links TRBV20-1 to TRBJ2-5, with D hard to call. Per the germline V gene, CDR1 is DFQATT and CDR2 is SNEGSKA (reference sequence). Trimming removed 1 base at V and 5 bases at J, with 5 bases between. The CDR3 length is 11 residues. The CDR3, as DNA: TGCAGTGCTAGAGTGGTGGAGACCCAGTACTTC. It is translated as CSARVVETQYF.

V and J are TRBV5-1 and TRBJ2-1, with D perhaps matching TRBD2 (5 bases). Germline V gene data show CDR1 as SGHRS and CDR2 as YFSETQ. The CDR3 length is 15 residues. Trimming pared 0 bases from V and 0 bases from J, leaving 7 bases between. The CDR3 region is CASSLGAGSYNEQFF. In DNA form, the CDR3 reads TGCGCCAGCAGCTTGGGGGCGGGCTCCTACAATGAGCAGTTCTTC.

The chain couples TRBV5-1 to TRBJ2-1; D is undetermined. Trimming pared 3 bases from V and 3 bases from J, leaving 10 bases between. This CDR3 has 14 amino acids. Germline-derived CDR1 and CDR2 are SGHRS and YFSETQ. The CDR3 DNA reads TGCGCCAGCAGCTCCGATAGGGACTACAATGAGCAGTTCTTC. Protein product: CASSSDRDYNEQFF.

V is TRBV11-2 and J is TRBJ2-7; 7 bases match TRBD2. The V gene's germline CDR1 is SGHAT and CDR2 FQNNGV. V dropped 1 base and J dropped 6; count of bases not matched to a gene: 3. CDR3 length equals 13 residues. Written as DNA, the CDR3 is TGTGCCAGCAGCTTAGGGGGGAGGGGCGAGCAGTACTTC. Translated: CASSLGGRGEQYF.

The chain has TRBV5-6 and TRBJ2-3; D is unclear. The length of the CDR3 is 13 residues. Germline V gives CDR1 SGHDT, CDR2 YYEEEE. Trimming cost V 4 bases and J 4 bases, with 10 bases left between them. The CDR3 is CASSKEGSDTQYF. The CDR3 DNA sequence: TGTGCCAGCAGCAAGGAAGGGTCAGATACGCAGTATTTT.

The chain recombines TRBV7-2 with TRBJ2-7, with D possibly matching TRBD2 (6 bases). This CDR3 is built from 13 residues. Trimming took off 4 bases at V and 4 bases at J, with 11 bases between the two ends. Per the germline V gene, CDR1 is SGHTA and CDR2 is FQGNSA. In DNA form, the CDR3 reads TGTGCCAGCAGCTGGCCGGGACTTTACGAGCAGTACTTC. Protein product: CASSWPGLYEQYF.

This clone was recorded once. The chain combines TRBV4-2 with TRBJ1-1; D is ambiguous. Trimming took 5 bases from V and 1 from J, leaving 20 bases between them. The CDR3 length is 17 residues. Germline lookup yields CDR1 LGHNA and CDR2 YNFKEQ. CDR3 sequence reads: CASSDSTFHSENTEAFF. The CDR3 nucleotides read TGTGCCAGCAGCGATTCAACCTTTCACTCAGAGAACACTGAAGCTTTCTTT.

This rearrangement joins TRBV6-1 to TRBJ2-7, with 7 bases fitting TRBD1. V trimming: 4 bases; J trimming: 2 bases; junction bases outside the gene matches: 2. This CDR3 spans 13 amino acids. Germline V lookup: CDR1 MNHNS, CDR2 SASEGT. The CDR3 coding sequence is TGTGCCAGCAGTGGACAGGGAACCTACGAGCAGTACTTC. It specifies CASSGQGTYEQYF.

Only one count was recorded for this clone. This same CDR3 is encoded by further DNA sequences in the sample. The chain combines TRBV9 with TRBJ1-5, with 7 nucleotides matching TRBD1. The germline gives CDR1 SGDLS, CDR2 YYNGEE. Trimming took 0 bases from V and 4 from J; bases not matched to a gene: 4. The CDR3 length is 15 residues. CDR3 in DNA: TGTGCCAGCAGCGTAGGCGGGACAGCGAATCAGCCCCAGCATTTT. This gives the protein CASSVGGTANQPQHF.